This TCR beta chain derives from a study of Graves' ophthalmopathy and Graves' hyperthyroidism. The overall study: Sampling took place at initial diagnosis, with peripheral blood obtained before any treatment.

V lost 4 bases and J lost 3, with 12 bases in between. The CDR3 covers 14 residues. Germline V gene data show CDR1 as MNHEY and CDR2 as SVGAGI. This clonotype was counted at least ten times. Its antigen is currently unknown. Diagnosis used clinical symptoms, serum thyroxine, TRAb, thyroid ultrasound and orbital computed tomography. TCR beta CDR3 regions were amplified from RNA transcripts. Following a first-round RT-PCR that used HTBI primers, a second-round multiplex PCR was carried out. One entry per CDR3 protein results from TCRdb running MiXCR on the multiplex PCR reads. The sample includes 680,000 or so distinct CDR3 sequences, 22% of them seen just once. Study-wide points: Stable hyperthyroidism and ophthalmopathy were told apart by a 13-signature model, which achieved about 90% sensitivity and almost 82% specificity. Also, most clonotypes expanded in the thyroid above 0.001 frequency appeared in blood.

Material: peripheral blood. The receptor was isolated from a woman aged 18 to 35 with stable Graves' hyperthyroidism. Some clones in this sample may be carry-over from other donors' samples. V and J are TRBV6-5 and TRBJ1-1, with D uncertain. The CDR3 region is CASSLIEGYTEAFF. CDR3 DNA sequence: TGTGCCAGCAGTTTGATCGAGGGTTACACTGAAGCTTTCTTT.